The clone carrying this T cell receptor (beta chain) was found many times. The germline gene is not matched at one end of the junction; a read error may be the cause. The sample comes from a study of identical twins. CDR1 is SEHNR and CDR2 is FQNEAQ in the germline V gene (reference sequence). The CDR3 covers 14 residues. A universal primer binding site was introduced by template switching. The final cDNA contained unique molecular identifiers. TCRdb recomputed calls from the 5' RACE reads with MiXCR, one row per CDR3 protein. The sample records 400,000 to 650,000 distinct CDR3 sequences, around 20% being singletons. Separately, the same data were catalogued under a study of T cells expressing NK-cell markers. According to that study: Uncertainty persisted over the HCMV specificity of expanded NKG2C+ T cell clones.

Sequenced sample: CD4+ T cells sorted from blood. The rearrangement links TRBV7-9 to TRBJ1-6, with unresolved D. The TCR originated in a woman younger than 35 in good health. The CDR3 bases are TGTGCCAGCAGTTTAGAAGGTTCTAATTCACCCCTCCACTTT. This encodes CASSLEGSNSPLHF.